This is a list of T cell receptor beta chains from one sample in a study of control samples from healthy donors and cancer patients. Profiled with immunoSEQ multiplex PCR; TCRdb holds only in-frame clones, not every one. The sample shows about 52,000 clones, 85% to 95% of them seen only once. The source material was blood. The receptors derive from a man under 40 in good health. Each CDR3 is given without its conserved first and last residue.

>TRBJ1-1|TRBV7-2
ASSSTPSGGTEAF
>TRBJ2-3|TRBV4-1
ASSQEVLSLPTDTQY
>TRBJ2-7|TRBV4-1
ASSPQLAGAYEQY
>TRBJ1-6|TRBV7-8
ASSPTGAASPLH
>TRBJ2-7|TRBV5-1
ASSLGVAVDEQY
>TRBJ2-2|TRBV7-3
ASSSGLGGNGELF
>TRBJ2-7|TRBV5-1
ASSLRTGRQEQY
>TRBJ2-2|TRBV4-1
ASSQDSTQAGELF
>TRBJ2-2|TRBV7-9
ASSLVSWSGELF
>TRBJ2-7|TRBV11-2
ASSIPATYEQY
>TRBJ2-1|TRBV10-1
ASSVTGDNNEQF
>TRBJ1-1|TRBV4-1
ASSRQGYTEAF
>TRBJ2-7|TRBV6-5
ASKTDYEQY
>TRBJ1-2|TRBV29-1
SVRTGVHGYT
>TRBJ1-2|TRBV27
ASSSPGQGFYGYT
>TRBJ2-5|TRBV9
ASSVGTRRQETQY
>TRBJ2-1|TRBV20-1
SASYNEQF
>TRBJ1-5|TRBV6-2/TRBV6-3
ASSYGGRKGSNQPQH
>TRBJ2-7|TRBV19
ASKRGQGYEQY
>TRBJ2-3|TRBV3-1/TRBV3-2
ASSQDSLSGRPDTQY
>TRBJ2-2|TRBV4-3
ASSLGTGWTGELF
>TRBJ1-3|TRBV4-3
ASSQDWGSSGNTIY
>TRBJ2-7|TRBV3-1/TRBV3-2
ASSTSRLADEQY
>TRBJ1-4|TRBV5-5
ASSVSGQGAEKLF
>TRBJ2-5|TRBV6-6
ASRLTDRAETQY
>TRBJ2-5|TRBV7-2
ASSSENQGSQY
>TRBJ2-3|TRBV5-6
ASRPGADTQY
>TRBJ1-2|TRBV28
ASSSSGTGSNGYT
>TRBJ1-5|TRBV19
ASSKEVDQPQH
>TRBJ2-7|TRBV7-8
ASNYGVGNEQY
>TRBJ1-5|TRBV28
ASSSFDRGNQPQH
>TRBJ2-1|TRBV5-4
ASSLPLGGEQF
>TRBJ2-3|TRBV7-6
ASSLGTSATDTQY
>TRBJ1-5|TRBV6-2/TRBV6-3
ASSSPGQFNQPQH
>TRBJ1-3|TRBV18
ASSPPNKLQGNTIY
>TRBJ1-5|TRBV5-1
ASSLEGNSNQPQH
>TRBJ2-3|TRBV5-1
ASSLGPADTQY
>TRBJ2-7|TRBV18
ASSPGTGTNEQY